The rows below give T cell receptor beta chains drawn from one sample of a study of OX40 agonist ivuxolimab in advanced cancers. Measured with immunoSEQ multiplex PCR; TCRdb has only the in-frame clones, and not every one. The sample yields tens of thousands of clones, 87% seen once. This sample comprised CD4+ or CD8+ T cells sorted from blood, obtained in a trial of the OX40 agonist ivuxolimab. These receptor sequences come from an adult with an advanced solid tumor such as melanoma, head and neck, liver or kidney cancer. Both conserved end residues are part of each CDR3. Each record gives: clone size, V gene, J gene, D gene, CDR3 DNA, CDR3 protein. A D gene is named only where the DNA matches it firmly. The size field is filled for only some rows; it gives once, few, many or a size class.

size: .; V: TRBV2; J: TRBJ1-1; D: .; DNA: TGTGCCAGTAGAAGTGGGACGGCAGAAGGAGCTTTCTTT; CDR3: CASRSGTAEGAFF
size: .; V: TRBV6-6; J: TRBJ2-2; D: .; DNA: TGTGCCATCCGGCGCACATCACAGAACACCGGGGAGCTGTTTTTT; CDR3: CAIRRTSQNTGELFF
size: .; V: TRBV6-5; J: TRBJ2-3; D: .; DNA: TGTGCCAGCAGTTACGGACATGAGACAGATACGCAGTATTTT; CDR3: CASSYGHETDTQYF
size: .; V: TRBV4-1; J: TRBJ1-4; D: .; DNA: TGCGCCAGCAGCCTCGAGGGCAGTCCCAATGAAAAACTGTTTTTT; CDR3: CASSLEGSPNEKLFF
size: .; V: TRBV14; J: TRBJ1-3; D: .; DNA: TGTGCCAGCAGCCCGGACTCTCCATTAACCGGAAACACCATATATTTT; CDR3: CASSPDSPLTGNTIYF
size: few; V: TRBV7-2; J: TRBJ1-4; D: .; DNA: TGTGCCAGCAGCTTAAACAGGGAAAAACTGTTTTTT; CDR3: CASSLNREKLFF
size: .; V: TRBV5-1; J: TRBJ1-1; D: .; DNA: TGCGCCAGCAGCTTGATTACAGGACGGAACACTGAAGCTTTCTTT; CDR3: CASSLITGRNTEAFF
size: .; V: TRBV9; J: TRBJ2-3; D: .; DNA: TGTGCCAGCAGCCGGAACTTACGAGGGGCCACAGATACGCAGTATTTT; CDR3: CASSRNLRGATDTQYF
size: .; V: TRBV6-1; J: TRBJ2-6; D: .; DNA: TGTGCCAGCAGTGAAGAGGCAGGTCCTGGGGCCAACGTCCTGACTTTC; CDR3: CASSEEAGPGANVLTF
size: .; V: TRBV27; J: TRBJ1-1; D: .; DNA: TGTGCCAGCAGTTTAGTCGGGGGATTGAACACTGAAGCTTTCTTT; CDR3: CASSLVGGLNTEAFF
size: .; V: TRBV5-1; J: TRBJ2-1; D: TRBD2; DNA: TGCGCCAGCAGCTTTCTAGCGGGAGGGCCGAATGAGCAGTTCTTC; CDR3: CASSFLAGGPNEQFF
size: few; V: TRBV27; J: TRBJ1-6; D: TRBD1; DNA: TGTGCCAGCAGTCGAGACAGGGTAGGTTCACCCCTCCACTTT; CDR3: CASSRDRVGSPLHF
size: .; V: TRBV11-2; J: TRBJ2-3; D: TRBD1; DNA: TGTGCCAGCAGCTTAGAGTGGGACAGGGAGTATTTT; CDR3: CASSLEWDREYF
size: .; V: TRBV6-6; J: TRBJ1-6; D: .; DNA: TGTGCCAGCACCCGCCGAGGCGGCGGGAATTCACCCCTCCACTTT; CDR3: CASTRRGGGNSPLHF
size: .; V: TRBV7-9; J: TRBJ1-2; D: .; DNA: TGTGCCAGCAGCCGTCTGAACTATGGCTACACCTTC; CDR3: CASSRLNYGYTF
size: .; V: TRBV7-2; J: TRBJ2-7; D: TRBD2; DNA: TGTGCCAGCAGCTTAGCAAGCGGGAGGGGCGAGCAGTACTTC; CDR3: CASSLASGRGEQYF
size: .; V: TRBV9; J: TRBJ2-2; D: TRBD2; DNA: TGTGCCAGCAGCGTGGGGGGGACTAGCGGTGACACCGGGGAGCTGTTTTTT; CDR3: CASSVGGTSGDTGELFF
size: .; V: TRBV6-5; J: TRBJ2-7; D: .; DNA: TGTGCCAGCAGTGTTACGGGTGGGACCTACGAGCAGTACTTC; CDR3: CASSVTGGTYEQYF
size: once; V: TRBV5-6; J: TRBJ2-3; D: TRBD2; DNA: TGTGCCAGCAGCTTGGGGAGCGGGGGGGTCCTGGATACGCAGTATTTT; CDR3: CASSLGSGGVLDTQYF